This T cell receptor (beta chain) stems from a study of shared clonotypes between healthy human individuals. The CDR3 runs 16 residues. Trimming cost V 2 bases and J 3 bases, with 16 bases left between them. Per the germline V gene, CDR1 is SGDLS and CDR2 is YYNGEE. Genomic DNA of each subset was evenly split across several immunoSEQ plates. Some clones are missing from TCRdb's copy, which holds only in-frame ones; the method was immunoSEQ multiplex PCR. The sample comprises roughly 2.1 million clones, 85% to 95% of which are singletons, and roughly 1.8% rests with the top ten. Terminally differentiated effector memory CD45RA+ cells were left out of the naive CD8 fraction, which was CD45RO-negative and positively selected for CCR7. Those who donated were healthy HIV-negative adults, with no recent acute infections or vaccinations reported.

The receptor comes from a man younger than 30 in good health. Some clones in this sample may be carry-over from other donors' samples. V and J are TRBV9 and TRBJ2-3, with D unclear. The source material was naive CD8+ T cells from PBMCs. The CDR3 sequence: CASSVGLDSFTDTQYF. The CDR3 DNA follows: TGTGCCAGCAGCGTTGGTCTAGACTCCTTTACAGATACGCAGTATTTT.